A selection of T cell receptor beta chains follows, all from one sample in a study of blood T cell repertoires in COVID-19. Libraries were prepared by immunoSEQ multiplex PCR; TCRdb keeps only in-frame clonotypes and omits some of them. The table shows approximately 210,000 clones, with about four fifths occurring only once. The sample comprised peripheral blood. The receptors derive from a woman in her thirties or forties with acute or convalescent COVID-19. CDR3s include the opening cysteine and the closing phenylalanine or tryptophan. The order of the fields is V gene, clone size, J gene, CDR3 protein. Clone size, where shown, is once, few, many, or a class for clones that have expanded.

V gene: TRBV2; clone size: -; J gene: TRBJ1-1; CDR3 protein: CASSERGLGTEAFF
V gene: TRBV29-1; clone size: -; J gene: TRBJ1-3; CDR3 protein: CSVEDRVEDRGLLGGNTIYF
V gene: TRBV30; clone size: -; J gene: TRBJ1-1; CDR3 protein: CAWGQGQNTEAFF
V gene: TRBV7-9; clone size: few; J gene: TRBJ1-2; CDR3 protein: CASSPREFPF
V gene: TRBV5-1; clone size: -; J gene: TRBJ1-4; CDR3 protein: CASSLEGWEKLFF
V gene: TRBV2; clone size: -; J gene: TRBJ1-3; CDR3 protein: CASSGRIGGQGTKSGNTIYF
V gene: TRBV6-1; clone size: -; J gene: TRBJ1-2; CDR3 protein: CASSEAGAAKNYGYTF
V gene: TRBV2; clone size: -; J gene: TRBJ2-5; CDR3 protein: CASSLAGGRAVETQYF
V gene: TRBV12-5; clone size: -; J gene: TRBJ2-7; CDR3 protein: CASGPPGGDYEQYF
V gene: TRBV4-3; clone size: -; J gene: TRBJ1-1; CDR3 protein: CASSQAGNTEAFF
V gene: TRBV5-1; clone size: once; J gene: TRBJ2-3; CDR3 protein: CASSGGSARYADTQYF
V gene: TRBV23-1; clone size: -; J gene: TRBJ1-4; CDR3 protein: CADRQPTNEKLFF
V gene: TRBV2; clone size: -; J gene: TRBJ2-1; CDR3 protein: CASSDLAGGPGNEQFF
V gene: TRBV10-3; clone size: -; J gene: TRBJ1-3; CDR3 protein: CAIGGGLEVGGNTIYF
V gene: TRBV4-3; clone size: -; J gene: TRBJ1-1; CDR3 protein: CASSQEWALNTEAFF
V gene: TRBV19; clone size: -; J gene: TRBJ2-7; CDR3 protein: CASSIVATAKTYEQYF
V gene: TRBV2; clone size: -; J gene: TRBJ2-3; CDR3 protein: CASSFTGSRSTDTQYF
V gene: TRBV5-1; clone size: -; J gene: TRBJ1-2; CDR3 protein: CASSLERGSEGYTF
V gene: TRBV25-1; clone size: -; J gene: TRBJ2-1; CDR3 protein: CASSDRRGLVEQFF
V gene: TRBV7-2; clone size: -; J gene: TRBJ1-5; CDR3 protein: CASSPHSPLRGGPNQPQHF